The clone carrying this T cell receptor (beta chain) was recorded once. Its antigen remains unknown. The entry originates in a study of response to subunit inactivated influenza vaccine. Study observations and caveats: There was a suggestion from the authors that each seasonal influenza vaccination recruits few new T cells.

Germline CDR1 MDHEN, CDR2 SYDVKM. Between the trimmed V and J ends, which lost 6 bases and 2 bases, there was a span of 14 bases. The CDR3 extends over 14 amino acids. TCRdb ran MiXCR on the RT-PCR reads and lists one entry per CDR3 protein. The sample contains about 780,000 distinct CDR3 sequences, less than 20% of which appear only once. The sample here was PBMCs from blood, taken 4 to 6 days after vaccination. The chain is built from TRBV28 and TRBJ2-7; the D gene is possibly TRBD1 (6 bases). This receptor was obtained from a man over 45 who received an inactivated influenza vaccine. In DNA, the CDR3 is TGTGCCAGCAGCCCCGGGACACTACCCTACGAGCAGTACTTC. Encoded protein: CASSPGTLPYEQYF.